Listed below are T cell receptor beta chains from one sample, sequenced in a study of graft-versus-host responses after intestinal transplantation. Measured with immunoSEQ multiplex PCR; TCRdb has only the in-frame clones, and not every one. This table has approximately 89,000 clones, roughly 90% appearing once. Their recognized antigens are unknown. The specimen comprised unstimulated CD4+ T cells sorted from spleen or lymph node cells, sampled before intestinal transplant. These TCRs come from a human donor who received an intestinal transplant. Both conserved end residues are part of each CDR3. The order of the fields is J gene, clone size, D gene, V gene, CDR3 DNA, CDR3 protein. The D gene is left open where the match is weak. The size of a clone is reported for some rows only, either as once, few or many, or as a class for expanded clones.

>TRBJ2-1|.|.|TRBV11-2
TGTGCCAGCAGCGTGGAGCGAGAGGGCAATGAGCAGTTCTTC
CASSVEREGNEQFF
>TRBJ2-7|.|.|TRBV6-6
TGTGCCAGCAGTCCCCCCGCAGGGGACCCATCCTACGAGCAGTACTTC
CASSPPAGDPSYEQYF
>TRBJ2-7|few|.|TRBV7-9
TGTGCCAGCAGCTTGGGCTCCAGCCATTACGTGCAGTACTTC
CASSLGSSHYVQYF
>TRBJ2-7|.|.|TRBV27
TGTGCCAGCAGTTTATTTTTCGGCGGCAATGGCGACAGAGTCTACGAGCAGTACTTC
CASSLFFGGNGDRVYEQYF
>TRBJ1-1|.|.|TRBV5-1
TGCGCCAGCAGCCTCGGCCGAGGAGACACTGAAGCTTTCTTT
CASSLGRGDTEAFF
>TRBJ2-7|.|TRBD2|TRBV4-2
TGTGCCAGCAGCCTAGCTCAAGGGGAGGGATTGGAGCAGTACTTC
CASSLAQGEGLEQYF
>TRBJ2-7|.|.|TRBV18
TGTGCCAGCTCACAGGCCCCAGGGTCCTACGAGCAGTACTTC
CASSQAPGSYEQYF
>TRBJ2-5|.|.|TRBV2
TGTGCCAGCACCCCGGGGGGCTACCAAGAGACCCAGTACTTC
CASTPGGYQETQYF
>TRBJ1-1|.|.|TRBV5-4
TGTGCCAGCAGCTTTACTAGGGCGGACGAAGCTTTCTTT
CASSFTRADEAFF
>TRBJ2-5|.|TRBD2|TRBV7-9
TGTGCCTGCGGTGGCGGGGGGGCAGATGAGACCCAGTACTTC
CACGGGGADETQYF
>TRBJ2-1|.|.|TRBV30
TGTGCCTGGAGTCGAAAAGGGAGCTCCTACAATGAGCAGTTCTTC
CAWSRKGSSYNEQFF
>TRBJ1-5|once|TRBD1|TRBV19
TGTGCCAGTAGTGTAGGGACAGGGAACCAGCCCCAGCATTTT
CASSVGTGNQPQHF
>TRBJ1-5|.|TRBD1|TRBV6-5
TGTGCCAGCAGTAGGGGACAGCACAATCAGCCCCAGCATTTT
CASSRGQHNQPQHF
>TRBJ2-1|.|TRBD2|TRBV4-2
TGTGCCAGCAGCCCGGGACTAGCGGGAGGACTCAATGAGCAGTTCTTC
CASSPGLAGGLNEQFF
>TRBJ2-2|.|TRBD1|TRBV6-5
TGTGCCAGCAGTTATTACAGGGGGTGGAACACCGGGGAGCTGTTTTTT
CASSYYRGWNTGELFF
>TRBJ2-7|.|.|TRBV7-9
TGTGCCAGCAGCTTTGAGACAGGCCCCTACGAGCAGTACTTC
CASSFETGPYEQYF
>TRBJ2-1|.|.|TRBV21-1
TGTGCCAGCAGCAAAGCGCACCCACCAGGTGAGCAGTTCTTC
CASSKAHPPGEQFF
>TRBJ2-1|.|TRBD1|TRBV7-6
TGTGCCAGCAGCCTAAGAGGACAGGGCAATGAGCAGTTCTTC
CASSLRGQGNEQFF
>TRBJ2-3|.|.|TRBV29-1
TGCAGCGTTGCTCAGGACACAGGGACAGATACGCAGTATTTT
CSVAQDTGTDTQYF
>TRBJ2-5|.|TRBD1|TRBV5-6
TGTGCCAGCACCAGGACAGGACAAGAGACCCAGTACTTC
CASTRTGQETQYF
>TRBJ1-1|.|.|TRBV2
TGTGCCAGCAGTGAACAGGGGTCTGGCACTGAAGCTTTCTTT
CASSEQGSGTEAFF
>TRBJ1-1|once|.|TRBV5-1
TGCGCCAGCAGGACTGCGTACACTGAAGCTTTCTTT
CASRTAYTEAFF
>TRBJ2-3|once|TRBD2|TRBV4-1
TGCGCCAGCAGCCTTAGCGGGGGGGCGGCAGATACGCAGTATTTT
CASSLSGGAADTQYF
>TRBJ2-7|.|.|TRBV9
TGTGCCAGCAGTCTAACAGGCTACGAGCAGTACTTC
CASSLTGYEQYF
>TRBJ2-3|.|.|TRBV4-2
TGTGCCAGCAGCCAAGTGGGGGGGCGGGGCACAGATACGCAGTATTTT
CASSQVGGRGTDTQYF
>TRBJ1-2|.|.|TRBV5-1
TGCGCCAGCAGCCGGGACTGGGGCGGCGGCTACACCTTC
CASSRDWGGGYTF
>TRBJ2-7|few|.|TRBV7-2
TGTGCCAGCAGCTTAGACCAGGGGCCATACTACGAGCAGTACTTC
CASSLDQGPYYEQYF
>TRBJ2-7|.|.|TRBV6-5
TGTGCCAGCAGCAGGGTTCGTCAATCCTACGAGCAGTACTTC
CASSRVRQSYEQYF
>TRBJ2-5|.|TRBD2|TRBV10-2
TGCGCCAGCAGTGAGGCGGGACTAGCGGGAGTAGGCGAGACCCAGTACTTC
CASSEAGLAGVGETQYF
>TRBJ2-7|.|.|TRBV2
TGTGCCAGCAGTGTTAACAGGCAAAGCTACGAGCAGTACTTC
CASSVNRQSYEQYF
>TRBJ1-1|.|.|TRBV11-2
TGTGCCAGCAGCCCACGCCCAACGGGAGCCACTGAAGCTTTCTTT
CASSPRPTGATEAFF
>TRBJ1-1|once|.|TRBV5-1
TGCGCCAGCAGCTTACAGGGAGGGACTGAAGCTTTCTTT
CASSLQGGTEAFF
>TRBJ2-3|.|TRBD2|TRBV2
TGTGCCAGCAGTGACCCGGGACTAGCGGGGAGGACAGATACGCAGTATTTT
CASSDPGLAGRTDTQYF
>TRBJ1-6|.|.|TRBV5-1
TGCGCCAGCAGCTTGGGGGCGTCCAGGGAGGGTTCACCCCTCCACTTT
CASSLGASREGSPLHF
>TRBJ2-6|.|.|TRBV29-1
TGCAGCGTTGCAGATGGGAGTGGGGCCAACGTCCTGACTTTC
CSVADGSGANVLTF
>TRBJ1-4|.|TRBD1|TRBV14
TGTGCCAGCAGCCCAATCGAGGGACAGAGGATTGAAAAACTGTTTTTT
CASSPIEGQRIEKLFF
>TRBJ1-5|.|TRBD1|TRBV18
TGTGCCAGCCGACAGGGGGCAGGCAATCAGCCCCAGCATTTT
CASRQGAGNQPQHF
>TRBJ1-2|.|TRBD1|TRBV6-1
TGTGCCAGCAGTGAAGCGGACAGGGGATACACCTTC
CASSEADRGYTF
>TRBJ2-2|.|TRBD2|TRBV7-9
TGTGCCAGCAGCTTAGCCCTAGCGGGAGCGGTCACCGGGGAGCTGTTTTTT
CASSLALAGAVTGELFF
>TRBJ2-5|.|TRBD2|TRBV28
TGTGCCAGCAGCGATCCGGGACTAACCCAAGAGACCCAGTACTTC
CASSDPGLTQETQYF
>TRBJ2-1|.|.|TRBV19
TGTGCCAGTAGTAACAGGGTTGGGGAGCAGTTCTTC
CASSNRVGEQFF
>TRBJ1-5|.|.|TRBV5-6
TGTGCCAGCAGCTTGTATCGGATGGGGGGAAATCAGCCCCAGCATTTT
CASSLYRMGGNQPQHF
>TRBJ2-6|.|TRBD1|TRBV7-9
TGTGCCAGCACCGCGGACAGGGAAAAGACTGGGGCCAACGTCCTGACTTTC
CASTADREKTGANVLTF
>TRBJ1-5|.|.|TRBV25-1
TGTGCCAGCAGTGAACGGGGGGGGACCAGCAATCAGCCCCAGCATTTT
CASSERGGTSNQPQHF
>TRBJ2-7|.|.|TRBV6-1
TGTGCCAGCAATGTGCGGGAATACTACGAGCAGTACTTC
CASNVREYYEQYF
>TRBJ2-7|.|.|TRBV18
TGTGCCAGCTCAGCGGGCCATCCAACCGTTTACGAGCAGTACTTC
CASSAGHPTVYEQYF
>TRBJ2-1|.|TRBD1|TRBV7-9
TGTGCCAGCAGCCCCAGACAGGGGAGGGAGCAGTTCTTC
CASSPRQGREQFF
>TRBJ1-4|.|.|TRBV5-1
TGCGCCAGCAGCTTGGAGCTTGCTAATGAAAAACTGTTTTTT
CASSLELANEKLFF
>TRBJ1-1|.|TRBD1|TRBV5-1
TGCGCCAGCAGCTTGGTGGGACAGCCCATGAACACTGAAGCTTTCTTT
CASSLVGQPMNTEAFF
>TRBJ1-5|once|.|TRBV6-5
TGTGCCAGCAGGGCGGCAGGGAATAGCAATCAGCCCCAGCATTTT
CASRAAGNSNQPQHF
>TRBJ1-5|.|.|TRBV30
TGTGCCTGGACACCAGGGAATAGCAATCAGCCCCAGCATTTT
CAWTPGNSNQPQHF
>TRBJ1-4|.|TRBD1|TRBV6-6
TGTGCCAGCAGTCCGGTCGGGACAGCCTTGGAAAAACTGTTTTTT
CASSPVGTALEKLFF
>TRBJ2-4|.|TRBD2|TRBV28
TGTGCCAGCAGTTTGATTAGCGGGAGGGCCAAAAACATTCAGTACTTC
CASSLISGRAKNIQYF
>TRBJ2-7|.|.|TRBV6-5
TGTGCCGGTGACAAACTAGCCGGTCTGGACGAGCAGTACTTC
CAGDKLAGLDEQYF
>TRBJ1-5|.|.|TRBV30
TGTGCCTGGGAGGGAATAGGGCAGCCCCAGCATTTT
CAWEGIGQPQHF
>TRBJ1-2|.|.|TRBV5-1
TGCGCCAGCAGCTCCGACAGCCTTAACTATGGCTACACCTTC
CASSSDSLNYGYTF
>TRBJ2-3|.|.|TRBV5-1
TGCGCCAGCAGCTTGGCCGCCCAGGGTGGGTTGTACGCAGATACGCAGTATTTT
CASSLAAQGGLYADTQYF
>TRBJ1-1|.|.|TRBV19
TGTGCCAGTAGTATAGATCGGAGGAACACTGAAGCTTTCTTT
CASSIDRRNTEAFF
>TRBJ1-4|.|TRBD1|TRBV30
TGTGCCTGGGGCGGGACAGGGCGTGAAAAACTGTTTTTT
CAWGGTGREKLFF